This entry features one T cell receptor (delta chain) sequence. Other DNA sequences from this sample encode an identical CDR3 as well. This record comes from a study of gamma-delta chains in newborns, infants, children. Losses at the gene ends were 0 bases for V and 0 bases for J; bases not matched to a gene: 11. Germline values: CDR1 GEAIGNYY, CDR2 EKD. This CDR3 has 21 amino acids. TCRdb called clones from the reads again using CATT. Here the sample spans 6,400 or so delta-chain clones, about 0.66% being singletons. Material for sequencing was blood. This clonotype was obtained from a child who was a newborn, infant or young child, either healthy, febrile or measles-vaccinated (not recorded which). This sequence joins TRDV2 and TRDJ3, with 9 bases lining up with TRDD3. The CDR3 DNA reads TGTGCCTGTGACACCGTCTCAAGCTGGGGGATGAGCTCCTGGGACACCCGACAGATGTTTTTC. Translation: CACDTVSSWGMSSWDTRQMFF.